Listed here are 19 T cell receptor beta chains from one sample, sequenced in a study of regulatory T cells in long-lasting Graves disease. Time point described: persistent/refractory GD, antithyroid drugs over 5 years with positive TRAb. Isolated PBMC RNA provided the starting material for the TCR library. TCR beta libraries were built with iRepertoire HTBI primers and Arm-PCR of CDR3 regions. TCRdb processed the multiplex PCR reads anew with MiXCR; each CDR3 protein has one entry. The sample carries 400,000 to 500,000 distinct CDR3 sequences, around a fifth recorded once. Here the sequenced sample was peripheral blood mononuclear cells (PBMCs), taken when the disease was refractory, from a patient treated with antithyroid drugs. These receptors all come from a female donor with Graves disease.

Ten or more counts support this clonotype. CDR3 sequence: CAISPRSGGNTGELFF. DNA of the CDR3: TGTGCCATCAGCCCCCGTAGCGGAGGGAACACCGGGGAGCTGTTTTTT. V usage is TRBV10-3 and J usage is TRBJ2-2; D might be TRBD2 (6 bases). This CDR3 has 16 residues. Germline V gives CDR1 ENHRY, CDR2 SYGVKD. Deletions cut 6 bases from V and 1 base from J, with 15 bases between.

J is TRBJ2-5 and V is TRBV12-3 or TRBV12-4; D might be TRBD1 (6 bases). CDR3 length: 13 amino acids. V gave up 5 bases and J gave up 4 bases, with 11 bases separating them. The CDR3 region has the DNA TGTGCCAGCAGTCGCTTAGGGGGAGAGACCCAGTACTTC. It translates to CASSRLGGETQYF.

This clonotype was counted many times. V is TRBV7-9 and J is TRBJ1-2; D may be TRBD1 (5 bases). CDR1 is SEHNR and CDR2 is FQNEAQ in the germline V gene (reference sequence). This CDR3 comprises 14 residues. With 0 bases removed from V and 7 bases from J, the gap between germline ends came to 12 bases. The CDR3 DNA sequence: TGTGCCAGCAGCTTAGCGGGGGGAACCCTTGGCTACACCTTC. Its translation is CASSLAGGTLGYTF.

This clonotype was found a few times. The rearrangement links TRBV20-1 to TRBJ1-1; possibly TRBD1 for D (5 bases). V was trimmed by 1 base and J by 4 bases, leaving 22 bases between them. Germline CDR1 and CDR2: DFQATT and SNEGSKA (reference sequence). This CDR3 contains 17 residues. The CDR3 loop reads CSARGGRKGTGPTEAFF. CDR3 in DNA: TGCAGTGCTAGAGGCGGGCGGAAAGGGACCGGCCCCACTGAAGCTTTCTTT.

This clonotype was seen ten or more times. This chain joins TRBV12-3 or TRBV12-4 and TRBJ1-1, with D maybe TRBD1 (5 bases). V was cut by 7 bases and J by 1 base, with 10 bases left in between. The CDR3 has 13 amino acids. The CDR3 here is CASTRDANTEAFF. Here the CDR3 DNA reads TGTGCCAGCACCCGGGACGCGAACACTGAAGCTTTCTTT.

In its sample, this clonotype was seen many times. V gene TRBV9 combines with J gene TRBJ1-5; weak D call: TRBD1 (5 bases). The CDR3 has 17 amino acids. Germline assignment: CDR1 SGDLS and CDR2 YYNGEE. Trimming left V 4 bases short and J 3 bases short, with 20 bases between. For the CDR3, the DNA is TGTGCCAGCAGCTCAAGGTGGGGCAGAAGCGTCAATCAGCCCCAGCATTTT. This sequence encodes CASSSRWGRSVNQPQHF.

The chain links TRBV20-1 to TRBJ1-1; 8 nucleotides line up with TRBD1. The CDR3 is 14 residues long. Germline lookup yields CDR1 DFQATT and CDR2 SNEGSKA (reference sequence). Trimming at V came to 5 bases and at J to 1 base, leaving 6 bases not matched to a gene. CDR3 DNA: TGCAGTGCTCCGTGGACAGGGAGGAACACTGAAGCTTTCTTT. Encoded protein: CSAPWTGRNTEAFF.

This clonotype was counted at least ten times. The genes are TRBV27 and TRBJ1-4; no reliable D call. CDR3 length: 13 residues. CDR1 is MNHEY, CDR2 SMNVEV, per germline (reference sequence). V lost 7 bases, J lost 3 bases, and 9 bases lay in between. The CDR3 DNA sequence: TGTGCCAGCACTCGGTTTCCTAATGAAAAACTGTTTTTT. Protein sequence: CASTRFPNEKLFF.

In this sample, this clonotype turned up many times. V is TRBV28 and J is TRBJ2-5, with 7 positions matching TRBD1. CDR3 length: 15 amino acids. V shed 5 bases, J shed 4 bases, and the junction held 10 bases outside the gene matches. Per germline, CDR1 MDHEN and CDR2 SYDVKM. CDR3 loop: CASSTPGQVGETQYF. As DNA, the CDR3 is TGTGCCAGCAGTACCCCTGGACAGGTCGGAGAGACCCAGTACTTC.

This clonotype has just a few counts. V usage is TRBV28 and J usage is TRBJ2-3, with D possibly being TRBD2 (5 bases). The CDR3 runs 15 residues. Trimming pared 2 bases from V and 0 bases from J, leaving 9 bases between. CDR1 is MDHEN, CDR2 SYDVKM, per germline. In DNA, the CDR3 is TGTGCCAGCAGTTTAGGACTTTCTAGCACAGATACGCAGTATTTT. Translated, it gives CASSLGLSSTDTQYF.

This clonotype was detected ten times or more. The chain carries TRBV5-1 and TRBJ1-1; D gene ambiguous. Germline CDR1 reads SGHRS; CDR2 reads YFSETQ. V dropped 1 base and J dropped 1 base, with 8 bases sitting between them. The CDR3 loop spans 14 amino acids. In nucleotides, the CDR3 is TGCGCCAGCAGCTTGAGTACTCAGAACACTGAAGCTTTCTTT. The encoded protein is CASSLSTQNTEAFF.

With respect to this clonotype: It may be a read error: a sequence one base away is much more abundant. This CDR3 is missing its conserved last phenylalanine or tryptophan, likely due to a read error. This chain links TRBV28 with TRBJ1-5; no firm D call. The V end lost 6 bases, the J end lost 1 base, and 10 bases lay between the germline ends. This CDR3 region has 14 residues. Germline CDR1 is MDHEN and CDR2 is SYDVKM. The chain's CDR3 is CASRGGGSNQPQHL. DNA of the CDR3: TGTGCCAGCAGGGGCGGTGGAAGCAATCAGCCCCAGCATCTT.

At least ten counts were recorded for this clonotype. This chain joins TRBV11-3 and TRBJ2-2, with 13 bases that match TRBD2. The germline V gene encodes CDR1 SGHNT and CDR2 YENEEA. The V and J ends lost 4 bases and 5 bases, in that order; junction bases with no gene match: 4. This CDR3 has 16 residues. CDR3 coding DNA: TGTGCCAGCAGCTACGGACTAGCGGGAGCGACCGGGGAGCTGTTTTTT. Its protein is CASSYGLAGATGELFF.

Ten or more counts support this clonotype. The rearrangement joins TRBV6-1 to TRBJ1-4, with D hard to call. Germline V gene sequence: CDR1 MNHNS, CDR2 SASEGT. CDR3 size: 13 residues. Trimming shortened V by 6 bases and J by 4 bases, and 9 bases separated the two germline ends. In DNA form, the CDR3 reads TGTGCCAGCAGGCGGAGCGATAATGAAAAACTGTTTTTT. It codes for CASRRSDNEKLFF.

This clonotype was picked up many times. V gene TRBV5-1 combines with J gene TRBJ1-2; no firm D call. The CDR3 covers 13 residues. Germline V gives CDR1 SGHRS, CDR2 YFSETQ. The V and J ends lost 0 bases and 8 bases respectively, with 11 bases between them. The CDR3 bases are TGCGCCAGCAGCTTGGATCGACTAGAGGGCTACACCTTC. Translated: CASSLDRLEGYTF.

This clonotype was observed at least ten times. The chain carries TRBV11-1 and TRBJ1-2; D perhaps matches TRBD1 (5 bases). V dropped 3 bases and J dropped 4 bases, with 9 bases sitting between them. The CDR3 consists of 13 residues. Germline V gene data show CDR1 as SGHAT and CDR2 as FQDESV (reference sequence). The CDR3 loop reads CASSFGGTYGYTF. CDR3 DNA: TGTGCCAGCAGCTTTGGGGGAACCTATGGCTACACCTTC.

The V call is TRBV30, the J call TRBJ2-1, with D uncertain. Deletions cut 2 bases from V and 7 bases from J, with 3 bases between. The CDR3 length is 10 residues. Germline V gives CDR1 GTSNPN, CDR2 SVGIG (reference sequence). The CDR3 DNA reads TGTGCCTGGAGTCGGAATGAGCAGTTCTTC. Translation: CAWSRNEQFF.

This clonotype was picked up many times. V and J are TRBV27 and TRBJ2-5; TRBD1 agrees at 8 bases. From germline, CDR1 is MNHEY and CDR2 SMNVEV (reference sequence). Trimming at V came to 4 bases and at J to 5 bases, leaving 9 bases not matched to a gene. CDR3 length: 15 residues. CDR3 protein: CASSSDRGGLETQYF. CDR3 nucleotides: TGTGCCAGCAGTTCCGACAGGGGTGGACTGGAGACCCAGTACTTC.

This chain links TRBV7-9 with TRBJ2-1, with unresolved D. There are 13 residues in the CDR3. Trimming took off 3 bases at V and 9 bases at J, with 12 bases between the two ends. Per the germline V gene, CDR1 is SEHNR and CDR2 is FQNEAQ (reference sequence). CDR3 protein: CASSLSRWPEQFF. DNA for the CDR3: TGTGCCAGCAGCTTGAGTCGGTGGCCTGAGCAGTTCTTC.